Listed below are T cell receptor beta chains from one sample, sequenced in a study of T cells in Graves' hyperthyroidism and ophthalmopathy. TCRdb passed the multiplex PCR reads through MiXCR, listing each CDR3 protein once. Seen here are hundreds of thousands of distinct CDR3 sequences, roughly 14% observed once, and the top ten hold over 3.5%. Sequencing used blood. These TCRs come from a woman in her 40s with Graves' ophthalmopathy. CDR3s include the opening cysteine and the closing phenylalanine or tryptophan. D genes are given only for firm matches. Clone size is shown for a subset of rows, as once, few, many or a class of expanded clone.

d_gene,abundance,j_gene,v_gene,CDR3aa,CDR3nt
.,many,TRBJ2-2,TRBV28,CASSPAYGELFF,TGTGCCAGCAGCCCAGCGTACGGGGAGCTGTTTTTT
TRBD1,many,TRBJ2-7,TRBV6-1,CASSPLRTGEQYF,TGTGCCAGCAGCCCCCTCCGGACAGGCGAGCAGTACTTC
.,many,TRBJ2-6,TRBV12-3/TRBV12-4,CASTATGSGANVLTF,TGTGCCAGCACCGCGACGGGCTCTGGGGCCAACGTCCTGACTTTC
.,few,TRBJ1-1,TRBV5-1,CASSLGWGGSAEAFF,TGCGCCAGCAGCTTGGGGTGGGGGGGCTCGGCTGAAGCTTTCTTT
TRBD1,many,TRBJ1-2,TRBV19,CASRKPGQVYGYTF,TGTGCCAGTAGGAAACCGGGACAGGTCTATGGCTACACCTTC
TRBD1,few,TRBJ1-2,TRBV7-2,CASSLAENRGLSGYTF,TGTGCCAGCAGCTTAGCAGAGAACAGGGGGCTAAGTGGCTACACCTTC
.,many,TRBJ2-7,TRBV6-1,CASSDRTSYEQYF,TGTGCCAGCAGTGATCGGACATCCTACGAGCAGTACTTC
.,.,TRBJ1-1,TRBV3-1,CASSQAGNRAFF,TGTGCCAGCAGCCAAGCAGGGAATCGAGCTTTCTTT
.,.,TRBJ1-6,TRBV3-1,CASSQDLRSSYNSPLHF,TGTGCCAGCAGCCAAGATTTACGAAGCTCCTATAATTCACCCCTCCACTTT
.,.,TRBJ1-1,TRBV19,CASSISFMLGESTEAFF,TGTGCCAGTAGCATTTCCTTTATGCTAGGGGAGAGCACTGAAGCTTTCTTT
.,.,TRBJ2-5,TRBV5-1,CASRTDPTRETQYF,TGCGCCAGCAGAACTGACCCGACGAGGGAGACCCAGTACTTC
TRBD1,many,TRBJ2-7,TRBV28,CASSWPRDRGAYGPYEQYF,TGTGCCAGCAGTTGGCCCAGGGACAGGGGTGCATACGGACCCTACGAGCAGTACTTC
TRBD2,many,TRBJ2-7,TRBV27,CASSFDDCVQRGTYEQYF,TGTGCCAGCAGTTTCGACGACTGTGTGCAGCGGGGTACCTACGAGCAGTACTTC
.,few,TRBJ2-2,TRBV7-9,CASSLEAGPGELFF,TGTGCCAGCAGCTTAGAGGCAGGCCCCGGGGAGCTGTTTTTT
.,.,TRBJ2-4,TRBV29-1,CSVERQGGSYF,TGCAGCGTTGAAAGGCAGGGCGGATCGTACTTC
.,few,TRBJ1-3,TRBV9,CASSVLPGTEGNTIYF,TGTGCCAGCAGCGTACTGCCCGGGACCGAAGGAAACACCATATATTTT
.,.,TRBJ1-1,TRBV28,CASSAPGGKNTEAFF,TGTGCCAGCAGCGCTCCGGGGGGCAAGAACACTGAAGCTTTCTTT
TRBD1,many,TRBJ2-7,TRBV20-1,CSASPGQIYEQYF,TGCAGTGCTAGTCCGGGACAGATCTACGAGCAGTACTTC
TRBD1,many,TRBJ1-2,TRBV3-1,CASSQSQGARGYTF,TGTGCCAGCAGCCAGAGTCAGGGGGCGCGGGGCTACACCTTC
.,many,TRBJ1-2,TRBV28,CASSPLSVNYGYTF,TGTGCCAGCAGTCCCTTGAGTGTCAACTATGGCTACACCTTC
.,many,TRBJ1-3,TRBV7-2,CASSEDGTTIYF,TGTGCCAGCAGCGAAGATGGTACGACCATATATTTT
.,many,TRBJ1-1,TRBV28,CASSLTRDNTEAFF,TGTGCCAGCAGTTTAACCCGAGATAACACTGAAGCTTTCTTT
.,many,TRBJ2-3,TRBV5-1,CASSFRDSSTDTQYF,TGCGCCAGCAGCTTCAGGGACTCTAGCACAGATACGCAGTATTTT
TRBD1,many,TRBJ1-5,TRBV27,CASSFEGAYQPQHF,TGTGCCAGCAGTTTCGAGGGGGCCTATCAGCCCCAGCATTTT
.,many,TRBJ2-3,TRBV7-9,CASSLLHSGTDTQYF,TGTGCCAGCAGCTTGTTACATTCCGGGACAGATACGCAGTATTTT
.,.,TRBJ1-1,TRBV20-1,CSARPNQVSGRGEAFF,TGCAGTGCTAGACCCAACCAAGTTTCGGGAAGAGGTGAAGCTTTCTTT
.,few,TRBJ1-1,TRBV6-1,CASSDGPLGTEAFF,TGTGCCAGCAGTGACGGGCCCCTGGGAACTGAAGCTTTCTTT
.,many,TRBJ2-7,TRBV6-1,CASSGPGALARYEQYF,TGTGCCAGCAGCGGCCCAGGCGCCCTAGCCCGCTACGAGCAGTACTTC
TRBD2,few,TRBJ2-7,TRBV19,CASSTYSGSPSGEQYF,TGTGCCAGTAGTACCTATAGCGGGAGCCCATCGGGGGAGCAGTACTTC
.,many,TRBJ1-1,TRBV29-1,CSVRNSDTEAFF,TGCAGCGTTCGGAATTCGGACACTGAAGCTTTCTTT
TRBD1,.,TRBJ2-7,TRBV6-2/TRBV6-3,CASSGTGRAYEQYF,TGTGCCAGCAGTGGGACAGGACGCGCCTACGAGCAGTACTTC
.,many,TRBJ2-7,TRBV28,CASRGTGYRVYEQYF,TGTGCCAGCAGGGGAACAGGGTACCGGGTTTACGAGCAGTACTTC
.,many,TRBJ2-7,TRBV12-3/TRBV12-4,CASSLNQGAYDEQYF,TGTGCCAGCAGTTTGAACCAGGGTGCGTACGACGAGCAGTACTTC
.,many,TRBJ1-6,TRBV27,CASSPHNSPLHF,TGTGCCAGCAGTCCACATAATTCACCCCTCCACTTT
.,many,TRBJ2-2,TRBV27,CASSLWPTLTGELFF,TGTGCCAGCAGTTTATGGCCTACTCTTACCGGGGAGCTGTTTTTT
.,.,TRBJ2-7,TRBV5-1,CASSLEPAFPYEQYF,TGCGCCAGCAGCCTAGAGCCTGCTTTCCCCTACGAGCAGTACTTC
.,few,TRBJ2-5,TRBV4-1,CASSQDAPLGAQYF,TGCGCCAGCAGCCAAGATGCCCCCCTGGGAGCCCAGTACTTC
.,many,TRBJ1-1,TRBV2,CASSRQTADTEAFF,TGTGCCAGTTCGAGGCAAACTGCGGACACTGAAGCTTTCTTT
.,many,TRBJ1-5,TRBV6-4,CASSGAGDLAWPQHF,TGTGCCAGCAGTGGGGCAGGGGATCTCGCTTGGCCCCAGCATTTT
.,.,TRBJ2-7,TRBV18,CASSPIAGADYEQYF,TGTGCCAGCTCACCAATTGCGGGTGCAGACTACGAGCAGTACTTC
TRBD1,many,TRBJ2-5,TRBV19,CASRAGTGYETQYF,TGTGCCAGTAGAGCCGGGACAGGGTATGAGACCCAGTACTTC
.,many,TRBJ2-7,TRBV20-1,CSARADHHEQYF,TGCAGTGCTAGGGCGGACCATCACGAGCAGTACTTC
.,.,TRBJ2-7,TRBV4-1,CASSSRVPTEAYEQYF,TGCGCCAGCAGCAGCCGAGTACCGACTGAGGCCTACGAGCAGTACTTC
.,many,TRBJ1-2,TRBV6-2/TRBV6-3,CASTLGGSWEGYTF,TGTGCCAGCACTTTAGGTGGCAGCTGGGAAGGCTACACCTTC
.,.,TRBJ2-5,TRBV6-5,CASRQNTESQYF,TGTGCCAGCAGACAGAACACAGAGAGCCAGTACTTC
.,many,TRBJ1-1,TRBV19,CASNKGRTNTEAFF,TGTGCCAGTAATAAGGGACGGACGAACACTGAAGCTTTCTTT
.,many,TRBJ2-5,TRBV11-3,CASSFRGSRETQYF,TGTGCCAGCAGCTTTCGAGGGAGCCGGGAGACCCAGTACTTC
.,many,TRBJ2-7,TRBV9,CASSVADQNYEQYF,TGTGCCAGCAGCGTAGCAGACCAAAACTACGAGCAGTACTTC